Below are 21 T cell receptor beta chains sequenced from a single sample in a study of T cell responses to AZD1222 COVID-19 vaccine. The assay was immunoSEQ multiplex PCR, and TCRdb's table has in-frame clones only and misses some. Of 90,000 to 100,000 clones listed, approximately 87% are singletons. Source: peripheral blood, taken 28 days after the second AZD1222 dose. Receptors originate from an adult who received the AZD1222 COVID-19 vaccine.

CDR3 amino acids: CASSLVTGTGNTIYF. CDR3 nucleotide sequence: TGTGCCAGCAGCTTAGTCACGGGAACTGGAAACACCATATATTTT. The V gene is TRBV7-9, the J gene TRBJ1-3; no firm D call. The CDR3 has 15 residues. Trimming took off 1 base at V and 2 bases at J, with 9 bases between the two ends. The V gene's germline CDR1 is SEHNR and CDR2 FQNEAQ (reference sequence).

The rearrangement links TRBV2 to TRBJ1-1; D is unclear. The CDR3 totals 12 residues. Trimming pared 4 bases from V and 8 bases from J, leaving 11 bases between. Germline assignment: CDR1 SNHLY and CDR2 FYNNEI. The CDR3, as DNA: TGTGCCAGCAGTGCGGAAGAAAGAGAAGCTTTCTTT. It specifies CASSAEEREAFF.

In nucleotides, the CDR3 is TGTGCCAGCTCACCCTCGGGGGATAACCGAAACACCATATATTTT. It translates to CASSPSGDNRNTIYF. V and J are TRBV18 and TRBJ1-3, with TRBD1 as a possible D gene (5 bases). V shed 3 bases and J shed 5 bases, with 14 bases lying between them. The CDR3 contains 15 residues. Germline loops: CDR1 KGHSH, CDR2 LQKENI. Full variable domain (outside the CDR3, taken from reference TRBV18 and TRBJ1-3): NAGVMQNPRHLVRRRGQEARLRCSPMKGHSHVYWYRQLPEEGLKFMVYLQKENIIDESGMPKERFSAEFPKEGPSILRIQQVVRGDSAAYFCASSPSGDNRNTIYFGEGSWLTVV.

The gene calls are TRBV5-1 and TRBJ2-2; D assignment may be TRBD1 or TRBD2 (5 bases each). Trimming took off 4 bases at V and 2 bases at J, with 15 bases between the two ends. This CDR3 spans 16 amino acids. CDR1 SGHRS and CDR2 YFSETQ come from the germline V gene. CDR3 sequence reads: CASSREPGTNTGELFF. In DNA form, the CDR3 reads TGCGCCAGCAGCCGAGAACCCGGGACCAACACCGGGGAGCTGTTTTTT.

The chain couples TRBV27 to TRBJ1-5; D perhaps matches TRBD1 (6 bases). V shed 3 bases and J shed 2 bases, with 14 bases lying between them. The CDR3 consists of 16 residues. Germline V gene data show CDR1 as MNHEY and CDR2 as SMNVEV (reference sequence). Here the CDR3 reads CASSLAGVRGNQPQHF. The DNA of the CDR3 is TGTGCCAGCAGTTTGGCAGGGGTCAGGGGCAATCAGCCCCAGCATTTT.

The rearrangement links TRBV13 to TRBJ2-1; 9 bases match TRBD2. The germline CDR1 and CDR2 sequences are PRHDT and FYEKMQ (reference sequence). V was pared by 5 bases and J by 0 bases, with 8 bases of the junction left unmatched. The length of the CDR3 is 17 residues. In nucleotides, the CDR3 is TGTGCCAGCAGCCTAGCCATAGCGGGAGTCTCCTACAATGAGCAGTTCTTC. Its translation: CASSLAIAGVSYNEQFF.

This chain links TRBV3-1 (or the pseudogene TRBV3-2) with TRBJ1-2; D call uncertain. Between the trimmed V and J ends, which lost 0 bases and 8 bases, there was a span of 7 bases. The CDR3 loop spans 12 amino acids. Per the germline V gene, CDR1 is LGHDT and CDR2 is YNNKEL (reference sequence). The chain's CDR3 is CASSQDSRGYTF. CDR3 DNA: TGTGCCAGCAGCCAAGATTCCAGGGGCTACACCTTC.

The rearrangement uses TRBV6-2 or TRBV6-3 and TRBJ2-7, with D uncertain. Trimming cost V 2 bases and J 0 bases, with 8 bases left between them. This CDR3 spans 14 amino acids. CDR1 and CDR2 from the germline V gene are MNHEY and SVGEGT. The CDR3 region has the DNA TGTGCCAGCAGTTACCGGCAGGACTCCTACGAGCAGTACTTC. Protein product: CASSYRQDSYEQYF.

The rearrangement joins TRBV4-3 to TRBJ1-1; D ambiguous. Per germline, CDR1 LGHNA and CDR2 YSLEER. Deletions cut 0 bases from V and 9 bases from J, with 11 bases between. CDR3 length equals 13 residues. In DNA, the CDR3 is TGCGCCAGCAGCCAAGATCTCCAGGAACAAGCTTTCTTT. It translates to CASSQDLQEQAFF.

This rearrangement joins TRBV19 to TRBJ1-2; the match to TRBD1 covers 8 bases. The germline V gene has CDR1 LNHDA and CDR2 SQIVND (reference sequence). V lost 4 bases to trimming and J lost 7 bases; unmatched junction nucleotides: 5. The CDR3 is made up of 13 amino acids. CDR3 in DNA: TGTGCCAGTAGTACGCAGGGGGCTCGTGGCTACACCTTC. Protein sequence: CASSTQGARGYTF.

In this sample, this clone turned up once. The chain couples TRBV25-1 to TRBJ2-7; 8 nucleotides line up with TRBD1. CDR3 length: 14 amino acids. J lost 4 bases, V lost 1 base, and 3 bases had no gene match. The germline gives CDR1 MGHDK, CDR2 SYGVNS. The DNA for the CDR3 is TGTGCCAGCAGTGAATTTGGGACAGGATACGAGCAGTACTTC. This gives the protein CASSEFGTGYEQYF.

The chain is built from TRBV5-1 and TRBJ2-3; D gene uncertain. The germline CDR1 and CDR2 sequences are SGHRS and YFSETQ. The CDR3 contains 14 residues. V lost 0 bases and J lost 6, with 11 bases in between. Written as DNA, the CDR3 is TGCGCCAGCAGCTTGGGATCAGGTGGGGATACGCAGTATTTT. Protein product: CASSLGSGGDTQYF.

CDR3: CASSLPGQASGGSYNEQFF. The CDR3 region has the DNA TGTGCCAGCAGCTTGCCGGGACAGGCTAGCGGGGGCTCCTACAATGAGCAGTTCTTC. The chain recombines TRBV5-5 with TRBJ2-1, with 10 bases fitting TRBD2. J gave up 0 bases and V 1 base, and 10 bases lay outside the gene matches. Germline V lookup: CDR1 SGHKS, CDR2 YYEKEE (reference sequence). This CDR3 spans 19 amino acids.

This clone was recorded once. V usage is TRBV3-1 (or the pseudogene TRBV3-2) and J usage is TRBJ1-2; tentatively, D is TRBD1 (5 bases). The CDR3 covers 15 residues. Germline loops: CDR1 LGHDT, CDR2 YNNKEL (reference sequence). The V and J ends lost 2 bases and 8 bases respectively, with 18 bases between them. In DNA, the CDR3 is TGTGCCAGCAGCCAACGCTTGCGCAGGGTGCGGGGCTACACCTTC. The encoded protein is CASSQRLRRVRGYTF.

This chain links TRBV30 with TRBJ1-2; D is undetermined. The CDR3 covers 13 residues. Trimming removed 2 bases from V and 2 bases from J, with 9 bases in between. The germline CDR1 and CDR2 sequences are GTSNPN and SVGIG (reference sequence). For the CDR3, the DNA is TGTGCCTGGAGTAAATTGGGAAACTATGGCTACACCTTC. This gives the protein CAWSKLGNYGYTF. Supplemented by reference TRBV30 and TRBJ1-2, the full variable domain reads SQTIHQWPATLVQPVGSPLSLECTVEGTSNPNLYWYRQAAGRGLQLLFYSVGIGQISSEVPQNLSASRPQDRQFILSSKKLLLSDSGFYLCAWSKLGNYGYTFGSGTRLTVV.

The chain employs TRBV18 and TRBJ2-3; D remains unclear. V was trimmed by 1 base and J by 2 bases, leaving 13 bases between them. Germline V lookup: CDR1 KGHSH, CDR2 LQKENI. This CDR3 comprises 16 residues. The CDR3 coding sequence is TGTGCCAGCTCACCACTCTTGGGTTGGGACACAGATACGCAGTATTTT. The encoded protein is CASSPLLGWDTDTQYF. Full variable domain (rest looked up from reference TRBV18 and TRBJ2-3): NAGVMQNPRHLVRRRGQEARLRCSPMKGHSHVYWYRQLPEEGLKFMVYLQKENIIDESGMPKERFSAEFPKEGPSILRIQQVVRGDSAAYFCASSPLLGWDTDTQYFGPGTRLTVL.

The chain carries TRBV19 and TRBJ2-7, with 9 bases lining up with TRBD2. The germline V gene encodes CDR1 LNHDA and CDR2 SQIVND (reference sequence). The CDR3 consists of 17 residues. The V segment lost 7 bases and the J segment 2 bases; nucleotides outside the gene matches: 15. DNA of the CDR3: TGTGCCAGTATAGCACTAGCGGGCACTCCCCCCCCCTACGAGCAGTACTTC. As protein: CASIALAGTPPPYEQYF.

V is TRBV27 and J is TRBJ2-1; D is perhaps TRBD2 (5 bases). Trimming took off 2 bases at V and 7 bases at J, with 12 bases between the two ends. Germline loops: CDR1 MNHEY, CDR2 SMNVEV (reference sequence). The CDR3 totals 14 residues. This CDR3 is CASSLVEARNEQFF. The CDR3 DNA is TGTGCCAGCAGTTTAGTGGAGGCCCGAAATGAGCAGTTCTTC.

Written as DNA, the CDR3 is TGCAGCGTCAGGGACGGAGGCGGGACCCAGTACTTC. Translation: CSVRDGGGTQYF. The chain is built from TRBV29-1 and TRBJ2-5, with D perhaps matching TRBD1 or TRBD2 (5 bases each). CDR3 length: 12 amino acids. Trimming left V 6 bases short and J 7 bases short, with 15 bases between. CDR1 is SQVTM and CDR2 is ANQGSEA in the germline V gene.

V is TRBV9 and J is TRBJ2-3, with a tentative D call TRBD1 (5 bases). CDR1 and CDR2 from the germline V gene are SGDLS and YYNGEE. The CDR3 has 14 amino acids. The ends were cut back, 2 bases at V and 4 bases at J, with 11 bases in the middle. CDR3 in amino acids: CASSVGRVADTQYF. Here the CDR3 DNA reads TGTGCCAGCAGCGTCGGCAGGGTAGCAGATACGCAGTATTTT. Drawing the rest from reference TRBV9 and TRBJ2-3, the complete variable domain is DSGVTQTPKHLITATGQRVTLRCSPRSGDLSVYWYQQSLDQGLQFLIQYYNGEERAKGNILERFSAQQFPDLHSELNLSSLELGDSALYFCASSVGRVADTQYFGPGTRLTVL.

This CDR3 is CASSPRTGGVPQHF. The CDR3 bases are TGTGCCAGCAGCCCGAGGACGGGGGGTGTGCCCCAGCATTTT. V usage is TRBV3-1 (or the pseudogene TRBV3-2) and J usage is TRBJ1-5, with D possibly matching TRBD1 (5 bases). V dropped 4 bases and J dropped 9 bases, with 16 bases sitting between them. The CDR3 contains 14 residues. Per germline, CDR1 LGHDT and CDR2 YNNKEL (reference sequence).